This T cell receptor (beta chain) was obtained from a study of radiation and T cells in renal cell carcinoma. Study observations and caveats: Without pretreatment biopsies, baseline tumor clonotype presence was undetermined.

The time point denotes: baseline pretreatment blood. Treatment meaning: 15 Gy SBRT to primary tumor, nephrectomy 4 weeks later. Serial blood draws occurred at baseline and 2 and 4 weeks post-SBRT. Clear cell pathology was present in this patient's renal cell carcinoma. The table came from immunoSEQ multiplex PCR; TCRdb's copy has only in-frame clones and leaves some out. The table records 100,000 to 150,000 clones, around 84% of them present only once. As for this clone: Antigen specificity is unknown.

V gave up 4 bases and J gave up 1 base, with 8 bases separating them. The CDR3 consists of 15 residues. CDR1 is MGHRA, CDR2 YSYEKL, per germline. The chain has TRBV4-1 and TRBJ2-6; no clear D. This specimen consisted of blood, obtained from a patient whose treatment included radiotherapy and nephrectomy. The sequence was obtained from a woman in her sixties or seventies with renal cell carcinoma. CDR3 in DNA: TGCGCCAGCAGCCCAGATTTTTCTGGGGCCAACGTCCTGACTTTC. It encodes CASSPDFSGANVLTF.